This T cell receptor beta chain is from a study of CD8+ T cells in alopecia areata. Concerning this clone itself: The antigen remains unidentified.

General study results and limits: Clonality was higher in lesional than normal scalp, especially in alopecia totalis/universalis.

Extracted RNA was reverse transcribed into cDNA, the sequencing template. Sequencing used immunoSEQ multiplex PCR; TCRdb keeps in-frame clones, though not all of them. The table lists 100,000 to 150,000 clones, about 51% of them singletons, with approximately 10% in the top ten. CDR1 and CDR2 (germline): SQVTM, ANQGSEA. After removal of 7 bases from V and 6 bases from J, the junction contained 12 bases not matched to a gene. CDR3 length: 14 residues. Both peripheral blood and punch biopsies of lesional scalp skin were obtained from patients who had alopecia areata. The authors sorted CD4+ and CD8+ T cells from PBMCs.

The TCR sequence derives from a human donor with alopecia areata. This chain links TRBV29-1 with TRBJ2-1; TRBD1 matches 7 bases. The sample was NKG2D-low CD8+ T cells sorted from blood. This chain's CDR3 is CSDTGQSRGNEQFF. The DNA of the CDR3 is TGCAGCGATACGGGACAGAGTCGCGGCAATGAGCAGTTCTTC.